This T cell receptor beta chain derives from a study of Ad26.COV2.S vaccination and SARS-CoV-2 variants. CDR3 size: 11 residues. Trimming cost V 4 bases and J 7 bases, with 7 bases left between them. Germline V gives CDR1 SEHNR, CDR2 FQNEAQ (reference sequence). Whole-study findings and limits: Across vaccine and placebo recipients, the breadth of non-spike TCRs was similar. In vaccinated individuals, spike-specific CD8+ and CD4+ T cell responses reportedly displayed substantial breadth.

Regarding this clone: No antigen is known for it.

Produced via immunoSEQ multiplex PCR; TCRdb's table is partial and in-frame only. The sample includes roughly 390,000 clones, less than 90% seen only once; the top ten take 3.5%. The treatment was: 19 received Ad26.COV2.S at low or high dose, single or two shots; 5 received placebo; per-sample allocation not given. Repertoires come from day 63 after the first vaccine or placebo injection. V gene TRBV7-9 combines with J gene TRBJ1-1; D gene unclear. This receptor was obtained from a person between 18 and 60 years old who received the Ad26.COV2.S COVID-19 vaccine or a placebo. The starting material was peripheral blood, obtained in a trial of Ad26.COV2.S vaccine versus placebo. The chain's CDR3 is CASSYDVEAFF. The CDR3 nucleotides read TGTGCCAGCAGCTACGATGTTGAAGCTTTCTTT.